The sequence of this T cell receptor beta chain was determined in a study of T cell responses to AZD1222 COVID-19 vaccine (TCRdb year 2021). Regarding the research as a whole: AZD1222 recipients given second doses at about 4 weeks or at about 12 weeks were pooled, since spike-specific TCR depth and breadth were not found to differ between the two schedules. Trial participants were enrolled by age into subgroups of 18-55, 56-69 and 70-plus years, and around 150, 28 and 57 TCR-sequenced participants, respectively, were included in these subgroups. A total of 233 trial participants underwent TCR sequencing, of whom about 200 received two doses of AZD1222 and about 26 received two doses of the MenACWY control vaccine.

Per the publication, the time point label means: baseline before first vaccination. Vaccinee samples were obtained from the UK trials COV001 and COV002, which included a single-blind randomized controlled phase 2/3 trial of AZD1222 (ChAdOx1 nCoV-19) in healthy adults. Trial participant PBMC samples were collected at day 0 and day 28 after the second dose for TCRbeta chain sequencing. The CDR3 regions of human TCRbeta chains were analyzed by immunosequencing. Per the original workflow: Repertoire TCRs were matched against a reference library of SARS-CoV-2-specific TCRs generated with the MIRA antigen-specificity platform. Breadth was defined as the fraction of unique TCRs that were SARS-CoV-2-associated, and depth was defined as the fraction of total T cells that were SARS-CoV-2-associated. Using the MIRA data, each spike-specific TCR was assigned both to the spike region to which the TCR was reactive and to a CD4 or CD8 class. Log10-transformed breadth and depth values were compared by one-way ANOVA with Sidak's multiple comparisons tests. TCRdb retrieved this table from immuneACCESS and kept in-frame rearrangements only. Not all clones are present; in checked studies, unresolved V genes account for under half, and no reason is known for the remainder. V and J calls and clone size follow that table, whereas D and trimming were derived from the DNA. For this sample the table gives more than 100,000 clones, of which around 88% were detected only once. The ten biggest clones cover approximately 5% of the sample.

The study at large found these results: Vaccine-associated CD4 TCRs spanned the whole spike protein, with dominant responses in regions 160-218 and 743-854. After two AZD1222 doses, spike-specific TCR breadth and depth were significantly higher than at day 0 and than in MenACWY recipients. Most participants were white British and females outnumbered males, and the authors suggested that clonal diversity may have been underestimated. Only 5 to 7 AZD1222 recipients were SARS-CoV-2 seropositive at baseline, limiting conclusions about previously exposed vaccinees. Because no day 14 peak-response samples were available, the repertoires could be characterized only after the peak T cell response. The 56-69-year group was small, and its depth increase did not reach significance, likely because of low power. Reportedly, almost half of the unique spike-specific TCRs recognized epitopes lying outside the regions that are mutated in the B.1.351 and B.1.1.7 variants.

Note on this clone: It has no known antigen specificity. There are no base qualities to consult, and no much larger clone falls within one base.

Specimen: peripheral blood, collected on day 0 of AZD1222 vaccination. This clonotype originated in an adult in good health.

The CDR3 protein: CASSEPGQPLGTEAFF. The DNA sequence reads TGTGCCAGCAGTGAACCGGGACAACCTTTGGGCACTGAAGCTTTCTTT. The chain was built from TRBV6-1 and TRBJ1-1; a weak D assignment points to TRBD1 (6 bases agree). The germline V gene supplies CDR1 MNHNS and CDR2 SASEGT. V is shortened by 2 bases, J by 4 bases, and the region joining them spans 17 bases. Including the terminal cysteine and phenylalanine, the CDR3 comprises 16 residues. Of all the DNA, just the CDR3 is kept, 48 bases in frame from base 1.